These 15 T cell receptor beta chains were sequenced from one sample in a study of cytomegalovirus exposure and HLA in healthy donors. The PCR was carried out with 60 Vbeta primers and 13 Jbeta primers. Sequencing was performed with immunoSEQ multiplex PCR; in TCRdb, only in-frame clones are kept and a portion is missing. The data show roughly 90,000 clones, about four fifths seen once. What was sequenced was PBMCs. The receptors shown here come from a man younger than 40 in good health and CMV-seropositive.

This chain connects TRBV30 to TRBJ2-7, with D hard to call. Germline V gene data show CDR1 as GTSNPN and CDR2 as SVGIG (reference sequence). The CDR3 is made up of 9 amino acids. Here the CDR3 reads CAYLYEQYF. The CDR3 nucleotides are TGTGCTTATCTCTACGAGCAGTACTTC.

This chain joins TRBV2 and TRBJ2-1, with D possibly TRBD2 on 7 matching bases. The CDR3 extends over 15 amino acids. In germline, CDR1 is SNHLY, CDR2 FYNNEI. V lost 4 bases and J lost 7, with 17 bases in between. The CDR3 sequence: CASSVIGGRGNEQFF. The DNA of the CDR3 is TGTGCCAGCAGTGTAATCGGTGGGAGGGGGAATGAGCAGTTCTTC. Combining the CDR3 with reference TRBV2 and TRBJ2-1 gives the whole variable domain EPEVTQTPSHQVTQMGQEVILRCVPISNHLYFYWYRQILGQKVEFLVSFYNNEISEKSEIFDDQFSVERPDGSNFTLKIRSTKLEDSAMYFCASSVIGGRGNEQFFGPGTRLTVL.

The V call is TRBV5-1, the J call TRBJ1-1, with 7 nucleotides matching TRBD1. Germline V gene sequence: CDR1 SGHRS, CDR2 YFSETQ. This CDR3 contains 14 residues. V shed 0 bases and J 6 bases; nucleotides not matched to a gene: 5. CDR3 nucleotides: TGCGCCAGCAGCTTGGATCAGGGGGTGGCTGAAGCTTTCTTT. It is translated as CASSLDQGVAEAFF.

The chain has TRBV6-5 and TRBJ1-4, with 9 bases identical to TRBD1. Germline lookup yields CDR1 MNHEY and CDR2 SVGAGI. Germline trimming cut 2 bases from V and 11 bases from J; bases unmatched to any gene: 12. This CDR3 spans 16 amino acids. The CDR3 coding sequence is TGTGCCAGCAGTTACGAAATCGGACAGGGGTTGGAGAAACTGTTTTTT. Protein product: CASSYEIGQGLEKLFF.

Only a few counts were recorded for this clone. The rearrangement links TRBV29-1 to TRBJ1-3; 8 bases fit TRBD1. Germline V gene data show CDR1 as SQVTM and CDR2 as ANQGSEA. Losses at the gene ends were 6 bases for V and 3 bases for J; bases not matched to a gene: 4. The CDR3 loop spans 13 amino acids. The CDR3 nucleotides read TGCAGCGTGAGGACAGGGAATGGAAACACCATATATTTT. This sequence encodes CSVRTGNGNTIYF.

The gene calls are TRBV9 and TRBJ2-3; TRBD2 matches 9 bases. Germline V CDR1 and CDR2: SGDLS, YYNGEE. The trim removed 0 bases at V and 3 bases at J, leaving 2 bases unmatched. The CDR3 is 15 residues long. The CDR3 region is CASSVDLAGTDTQYF. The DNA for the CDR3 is TGTGCCAGCAGCGTAGATCTAGCGGGAACAGATACGCAGTATTTT. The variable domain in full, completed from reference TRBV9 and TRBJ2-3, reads DSGVTQTPKHLITATGQRVTLRCSPRSGDLSVYWYQQSLDQGLQFLIQYYNGEERAKGNILERFSAQQFPDLHSELNLSSLELGDSALYFCASSVDLAGTDTQYFGPGTRLTVL.

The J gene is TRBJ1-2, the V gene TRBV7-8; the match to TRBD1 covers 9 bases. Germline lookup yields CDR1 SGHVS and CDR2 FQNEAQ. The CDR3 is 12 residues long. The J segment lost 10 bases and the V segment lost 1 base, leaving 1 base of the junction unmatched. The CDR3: CASSLGTGDYTF. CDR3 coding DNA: TGTGCCAGCAGCTTAGGGACAGGGGACTACACCTTC. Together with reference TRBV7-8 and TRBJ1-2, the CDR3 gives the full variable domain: GAGVSQSPRYKVAKRGQDVALRCDPISGHVSLFWYQQALGQGPEFLTYFQNEAQLDKSGLPSDRFFAERPEGSVSTLKIQRTQQEDSAVYLCASSLGTGDYTFGSGTRLTVV.

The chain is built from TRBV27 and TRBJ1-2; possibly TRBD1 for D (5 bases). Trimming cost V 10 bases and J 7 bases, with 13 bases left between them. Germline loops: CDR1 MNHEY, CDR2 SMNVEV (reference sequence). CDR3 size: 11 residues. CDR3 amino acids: CATEGAGGYTF. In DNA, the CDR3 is TGTGCCACCGAAGGGGCTGGTGGCTACACCTTC.

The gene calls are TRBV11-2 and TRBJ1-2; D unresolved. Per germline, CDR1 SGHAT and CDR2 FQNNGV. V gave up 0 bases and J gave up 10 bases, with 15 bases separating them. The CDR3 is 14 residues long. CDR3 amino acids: CASSLDRGHPNYTF. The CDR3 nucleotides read TGTGCCAGCAGCTTAGATCGCGGCCACCCGAACTACACCTTC.

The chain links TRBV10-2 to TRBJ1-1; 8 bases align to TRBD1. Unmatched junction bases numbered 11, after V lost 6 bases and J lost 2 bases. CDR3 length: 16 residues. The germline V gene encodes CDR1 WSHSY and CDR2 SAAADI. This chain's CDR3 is CASREQGEFRNTEAFF. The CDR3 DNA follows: TGCGCCAGCAGGGAACAGGGGGAGTTTCGAAACACTGAAGCTTTCTTT.

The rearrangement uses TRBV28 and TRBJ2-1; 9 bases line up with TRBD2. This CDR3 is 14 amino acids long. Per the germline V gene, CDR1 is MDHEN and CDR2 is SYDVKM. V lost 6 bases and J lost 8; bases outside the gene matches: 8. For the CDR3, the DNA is TGTGCCAGCAGCATGGCCGGCGGGAGGGATGAGCAGTTCTTC. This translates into CASSMAGGRDEQFF.

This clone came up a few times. The CDR3 spells CASSQDAGTITEAFF. The CDR3 region has the DNA TGTGCCAGCAGCCAAGACGCCGGGACAATCACTGAAGCTTTCTTT. The rearrangement links TRBV14 to TRBJ1-1; a possible D gene is TRBD1 (6 bases). V was shortened by 0 bases and J by 4 bases, with 12 bases between the two germline ends. Germline-derived CDR1 and CDR2 are SGHDN and FVKESK. This CDR3 region has 15 residues.

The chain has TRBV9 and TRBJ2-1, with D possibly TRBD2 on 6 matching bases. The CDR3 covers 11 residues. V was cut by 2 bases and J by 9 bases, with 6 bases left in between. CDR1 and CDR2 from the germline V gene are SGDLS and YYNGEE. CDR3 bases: TGTGCCAGCAGCGTGGGAGGTGAGCAGTTCTTC. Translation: CASSVGGEQFF.

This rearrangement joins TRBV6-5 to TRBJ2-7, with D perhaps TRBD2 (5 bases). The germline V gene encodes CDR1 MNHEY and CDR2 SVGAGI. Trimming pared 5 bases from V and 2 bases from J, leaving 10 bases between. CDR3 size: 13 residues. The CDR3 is CASSTEATYEQYF. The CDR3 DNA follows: TGTGCCAGCAGTACGGAGGCAACCTACGAGCAGTACTTC.

DNA for the CDR3: TGTGCCATCAGGAGGGCAGGGGCCGACACCGGGGAGCTGTTTTTT. Translation gives CAIRRAGADTGELFF. The chain has TRBV10-3 and TRBJ2-2; tentative D call: TRBD1 (6 bases). The CDR3 consists of 15 residues. The germline V gene encodes CDR1 ENHRY and CDR2 SYGVKD. Trimming pared 6 bases from V and 3 bases from J, leaving 14 bases between.